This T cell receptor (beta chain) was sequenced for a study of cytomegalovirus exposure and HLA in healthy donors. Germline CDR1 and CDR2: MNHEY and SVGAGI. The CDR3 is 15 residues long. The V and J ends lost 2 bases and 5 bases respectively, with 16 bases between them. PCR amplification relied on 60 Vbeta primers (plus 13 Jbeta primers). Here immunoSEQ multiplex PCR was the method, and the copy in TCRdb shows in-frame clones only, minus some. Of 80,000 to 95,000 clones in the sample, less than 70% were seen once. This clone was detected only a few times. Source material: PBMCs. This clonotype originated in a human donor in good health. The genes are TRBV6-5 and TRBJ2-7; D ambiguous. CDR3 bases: TGTGCCAGCAGTTACGCAACAGCCGCCACTCACGAGCAGTACTTC. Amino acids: CASSYATAATHEQYF.